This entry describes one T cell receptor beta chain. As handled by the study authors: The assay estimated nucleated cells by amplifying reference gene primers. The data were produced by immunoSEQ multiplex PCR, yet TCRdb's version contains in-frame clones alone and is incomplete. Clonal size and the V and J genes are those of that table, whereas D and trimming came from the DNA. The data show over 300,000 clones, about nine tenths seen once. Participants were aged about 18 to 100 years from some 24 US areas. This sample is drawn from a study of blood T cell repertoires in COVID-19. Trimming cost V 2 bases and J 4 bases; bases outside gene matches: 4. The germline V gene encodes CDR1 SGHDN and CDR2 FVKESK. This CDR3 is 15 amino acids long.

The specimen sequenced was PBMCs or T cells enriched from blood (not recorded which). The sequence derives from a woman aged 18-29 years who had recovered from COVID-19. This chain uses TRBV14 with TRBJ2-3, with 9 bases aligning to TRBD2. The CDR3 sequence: CASSQLAGLPDTQYF. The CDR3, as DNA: TGTGCCAGCAGCCAACTAGCGGGGTTGCCAGATACGCAGTATTTT. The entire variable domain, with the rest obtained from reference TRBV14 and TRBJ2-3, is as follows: EAGVTQFPSHSVIEKGQTVTLRCDPISGHDNLYWYRRVMGKEIKFLLHFVKESKQDESGMPNNRFLAERTGGTYSTLKVQPAELEDSGVYFCASSQLAGLPDTQYFGPGTRLTVL.